The clone carrying this T cell receptor (beta chain) was counted once. CDR1 is SEHNR, CDR2 FQNEAQ, per germline (reference sequence). V dropped 4 bases and J dropped 2 bases, with 10 bases sitting between them. The CDR3 runs 14 residues. The data are from a study of TIL therapy for anti-PD-1-resistant metastatic lung cancer. In the study overall: Most patients had lung adenocarcinoma; several tumors were EGFR-mutant, two ALK-rearranged; half smoked currently or formerly. Median tumor mutation burden was more than 1.4 mutations per megabase.

The libraries were made with immunoSEQ v3. Survey-level samples got approximately 1.8 million read pairs; deep-level samples got roughly 5-6.5 million. Sequencing used immunoSEQ multiplex PCR; TCRdb keeps in-frame clones, though not all of them. The sample contains 10,000 to 15,000 clones, roughly 58% of which appear only once. This sample's time point: pre-treatment sample, taken before nivolumab and TIL therapy. The tumor samples were excised metastases, mostly pleural nodules or supraclavicular lymph nodes. Sample: tumor tissue, taken at baseline. This TCR was recovered from a person between 30 and 79 years old with non-small cell lung cancer. The chain recombines TRBV7-9 with TRBJ2-3; D is uncertain. The DNA for the CDR3 is TGTGCCAGCAGCTCATCGTTGCCCACAGATACGCAGTATTTT. Amino acid sequence: CASSSSLPTDTQYF.